The rows below give T cell receptor beta chains drawn from one sample of a study of long-term antiretroviral therapy in people with HIV. TCRdb's copy holds only in-frame clones and misses some; the assay was immunoSEQ multiplex PCR. The sample holds roughly 28,000 clones, more than 80% seen once. The sequencing here drew on unsorted PBMCs, taken more than 5 years after starting antiretroviral therapy. All receptors come from a woman aged 40 to 50 with HIV. Each CDR3 is given with its conserved first and last residue. A D gene is named only where the DNA matches it firmly. Clone sizes are given selectively: once, few, many, or a class where the clone is expanded.

TRBV15	few	TRBJ1-1	NA	CATSRAGEPEAFF	TGTGCCACCAGCAGGGCGGGGGAGCCTGAAGCTTTCTTT
TRBV5-1	few	TRBJ2-7	NA	CASSGDESYEQYF	TGCGCCAGCAGCGGGGATGAGTCCTACGAGCAGTACTTC
TRBV11-3	NA	TRBJ1-1	NA	CASSFAPLNTEAFF	TGTGCCAGCAGCTTCGCACCATTGAACACTGAAGCTTTCTTT
TRBV11-2	few	TRBJ2-4	NA	CASSLDGGKWNIQYF	TGTGCCAGCAGCTTAGATGGCGGGAAGTGGAACATTCAGTACTTC
TRBV9	NA	TRBJ2-3	NA	CASSVGDGSTQYF	TGTGCCAGCAGCGTAGGGGATGGCTCTACGCAGTATTTT
TRBV6-1	NA	TRBJ2-7	TRBD1	CASSGGQLSYEQYF	TGTGCCAGCAGTGGGGGACAGCTATCCTACGAGCAGTACTTC
TRBV10-3	NA	TRBJ2-1	TRBD2	CAIGGESRDNEQFF	TGTGCCATCGGGGGGGAGTCAAGGGACAATGAGCAGTTCTTC
TRBV10-1	NA	TRBJ2-3	TRBD2	CASSTGTSGTDTQYF	TGCGCCAGCAGTACCGGGACTAGCGGCACAGATACGCAGTATTTT
TRBV5-1	once	TRBJ2-5	TRBD1	CASSSQTGEWETQYF	TGCGCCAGCAGCTCACAGACAGGGGAGTGGGAGACCCAGTACTTC
TRBV10-3	NA	TRBJ1-6	TRBD1	CAISEGQGDYPPLHF	TGTGCCATCAGTGAGGGACAGGGGGATTATCCACCCCTCCACTTT
TRBV5-1	NA	TRBJ2-2	TRBD1	CASSWDRHTGELFF	TGCGCCAGCAGCTGGGACAGACACACCGGGGAGCTGTTTTTT
TRBV5-1	NA	TRBJ2-2	NA	CASSLVTSSTGELFF	TGCGCCAGCAGCTTGGTAACTAGCTCCACCGGGGAGCTGTTTTTT
TRBV19	NA	TRBJ1-1	NA	CASSIPGENTEAFF	TGTGCCAGTAGTATCCCGGGTGAGAACACTGAAGCTTTCTTT
TRBV5-6	NA	TRBJ1-6	TRBD1	CASSLRGPNSPLHF	TGTGCCAGCAGCCTCAGGGGGCCTAATTCACCCCTCCACTTT
TRBV5-4	NA	TRBJ1-2	TRBD1	CASSLTGTGDRGYTF	TGTGCCAGCAGCTTAACCGGGACAGGGGATCGAGGCTACACCTTC
TRBV5-1	NA	TRBJ1-2	TRBD1	CASSDGQDYGYTF	TGCGCCAGCAGCGACGGACAGGACTATGGCTACACCTTC
TRBV7-2	NA	TRBJ1-5	NA	CASSLEGASNQPQHF	TGTGCCAGCAGCTTAGAAGGGGCTAGCAATCAGCCCCAGCATTTT
TRBV6-5	NA	TRBJ1-2	NA	CASSSGSPGYTF	TGTGCCAGTTCATCTGGCAGCCCTGGCTACACCTTC
TRBV15	NA	TRBJ1-3	NA	CATSREKVSAGRSGNTIYF	TGTGCCACCAGCAGAGAGAAGGTTTCGGCAGGCCGCTCTGGAAACACCATATATTTT
TRBV4-1	once	TRBJ1-1	TRBD1	CASRPTGGNEAFF	TGCGCCAGCCGCCCGACAGGGGGCAATGAAGCTTTCTTT
TRBV5-1	NA	TRBJ2-3	NA	CASSLAPGSPDTQYF	TGCGCCAGCAGCTTGGCGCCAGGGTCCCCAGATACGCAGTATTTT
TRBV4-2	NA	TRBJ1-2	NA	CASSQDRVGTPVGGYTF	TGTGCCAGCAGCCAAGATCGGGTCGGGACTCCCGTTGGGGGCTACACCTTC
TRBV19	once	TRBJ1-3	NA	CASSIGVAGNTIYF	TGTGCCAGTAGTATTGGAGTTGCTGGAAACACCATATATTTT
TRBV5-1	NA	TRBJ2-5	TRBD1	CASSYTGGWETQYF	TGCGCCAGCAGTTACACAGGGGGCTGGGAGACCCAGTACTTC
TRBV9	once	TRBJ2-7	NA	CASSFGDGSEQYF	TGTGCCAGCAGCTTTGGGGATGGGAGCGAGCAGTACTTC
TRBV7-9	NA	TRBJ2-3	NA	CASSLETAVDTQYF	TGTGCCAGCAGCTTAGAAACGGCGGTGGATACGCAGTATTTT
TRBV5-4	NA	TRBJ1-1	NA	CASSFSGGNTEAFF	TGTGCCAGCAGCTTCTCGGGCGGGAACACTGAAGCTTTCTTT
TRBV11-3	few	TRBJ2-1	NA	CASSLVGGEQFF	TGTGCCAGCAGCTTAGTGGGCGGTGAGCAGTTCTTC
TRBV11-2	NA	TRBJ2-3	NA	CASSSVRDPYTDTQYF	TGTGCCAGCAGCTCGGTCAGGGACCCTTACACAGATACGCAGTATTTT
TRBV4-3	NA	TRBJ2-1	TRBD2	CASSRRLAGLNNEQFF	TGCGCCAGCAGCCGCCGACTAGCGGGGCTAAACAATGAGCAGTTCTTC
TRBV9	NA	TRBJ1-4	NA	CASSVGGGGLEKLFF	TGTGCCAGCAGCGTAGGCGGAGGGGGACTTGAAAAACTGTTTTTT
TRBV6-1	once	TRBJ2-7	TRBD2	CASSEQAGGSYEQYF	TGTGCCAGCAGTGAACAAGCGGGGGGATCCTACGAGCAGTACTTC
TRBV4-3	NA	TRBJ1-6	NA	CASSQDRGSYSPLHF	TGCGCCAGCAGCCAAGATCGAGGGTCATATTCACCCCTCCACTTT
TRBV11-3	NA	TRBJ2-7	TRBD1	CASSPAGTDGAYEQYF	TGTGCCAGCAGCCCGGCCGGGACAGACGGAGCCTACGAGCAGTACTTC